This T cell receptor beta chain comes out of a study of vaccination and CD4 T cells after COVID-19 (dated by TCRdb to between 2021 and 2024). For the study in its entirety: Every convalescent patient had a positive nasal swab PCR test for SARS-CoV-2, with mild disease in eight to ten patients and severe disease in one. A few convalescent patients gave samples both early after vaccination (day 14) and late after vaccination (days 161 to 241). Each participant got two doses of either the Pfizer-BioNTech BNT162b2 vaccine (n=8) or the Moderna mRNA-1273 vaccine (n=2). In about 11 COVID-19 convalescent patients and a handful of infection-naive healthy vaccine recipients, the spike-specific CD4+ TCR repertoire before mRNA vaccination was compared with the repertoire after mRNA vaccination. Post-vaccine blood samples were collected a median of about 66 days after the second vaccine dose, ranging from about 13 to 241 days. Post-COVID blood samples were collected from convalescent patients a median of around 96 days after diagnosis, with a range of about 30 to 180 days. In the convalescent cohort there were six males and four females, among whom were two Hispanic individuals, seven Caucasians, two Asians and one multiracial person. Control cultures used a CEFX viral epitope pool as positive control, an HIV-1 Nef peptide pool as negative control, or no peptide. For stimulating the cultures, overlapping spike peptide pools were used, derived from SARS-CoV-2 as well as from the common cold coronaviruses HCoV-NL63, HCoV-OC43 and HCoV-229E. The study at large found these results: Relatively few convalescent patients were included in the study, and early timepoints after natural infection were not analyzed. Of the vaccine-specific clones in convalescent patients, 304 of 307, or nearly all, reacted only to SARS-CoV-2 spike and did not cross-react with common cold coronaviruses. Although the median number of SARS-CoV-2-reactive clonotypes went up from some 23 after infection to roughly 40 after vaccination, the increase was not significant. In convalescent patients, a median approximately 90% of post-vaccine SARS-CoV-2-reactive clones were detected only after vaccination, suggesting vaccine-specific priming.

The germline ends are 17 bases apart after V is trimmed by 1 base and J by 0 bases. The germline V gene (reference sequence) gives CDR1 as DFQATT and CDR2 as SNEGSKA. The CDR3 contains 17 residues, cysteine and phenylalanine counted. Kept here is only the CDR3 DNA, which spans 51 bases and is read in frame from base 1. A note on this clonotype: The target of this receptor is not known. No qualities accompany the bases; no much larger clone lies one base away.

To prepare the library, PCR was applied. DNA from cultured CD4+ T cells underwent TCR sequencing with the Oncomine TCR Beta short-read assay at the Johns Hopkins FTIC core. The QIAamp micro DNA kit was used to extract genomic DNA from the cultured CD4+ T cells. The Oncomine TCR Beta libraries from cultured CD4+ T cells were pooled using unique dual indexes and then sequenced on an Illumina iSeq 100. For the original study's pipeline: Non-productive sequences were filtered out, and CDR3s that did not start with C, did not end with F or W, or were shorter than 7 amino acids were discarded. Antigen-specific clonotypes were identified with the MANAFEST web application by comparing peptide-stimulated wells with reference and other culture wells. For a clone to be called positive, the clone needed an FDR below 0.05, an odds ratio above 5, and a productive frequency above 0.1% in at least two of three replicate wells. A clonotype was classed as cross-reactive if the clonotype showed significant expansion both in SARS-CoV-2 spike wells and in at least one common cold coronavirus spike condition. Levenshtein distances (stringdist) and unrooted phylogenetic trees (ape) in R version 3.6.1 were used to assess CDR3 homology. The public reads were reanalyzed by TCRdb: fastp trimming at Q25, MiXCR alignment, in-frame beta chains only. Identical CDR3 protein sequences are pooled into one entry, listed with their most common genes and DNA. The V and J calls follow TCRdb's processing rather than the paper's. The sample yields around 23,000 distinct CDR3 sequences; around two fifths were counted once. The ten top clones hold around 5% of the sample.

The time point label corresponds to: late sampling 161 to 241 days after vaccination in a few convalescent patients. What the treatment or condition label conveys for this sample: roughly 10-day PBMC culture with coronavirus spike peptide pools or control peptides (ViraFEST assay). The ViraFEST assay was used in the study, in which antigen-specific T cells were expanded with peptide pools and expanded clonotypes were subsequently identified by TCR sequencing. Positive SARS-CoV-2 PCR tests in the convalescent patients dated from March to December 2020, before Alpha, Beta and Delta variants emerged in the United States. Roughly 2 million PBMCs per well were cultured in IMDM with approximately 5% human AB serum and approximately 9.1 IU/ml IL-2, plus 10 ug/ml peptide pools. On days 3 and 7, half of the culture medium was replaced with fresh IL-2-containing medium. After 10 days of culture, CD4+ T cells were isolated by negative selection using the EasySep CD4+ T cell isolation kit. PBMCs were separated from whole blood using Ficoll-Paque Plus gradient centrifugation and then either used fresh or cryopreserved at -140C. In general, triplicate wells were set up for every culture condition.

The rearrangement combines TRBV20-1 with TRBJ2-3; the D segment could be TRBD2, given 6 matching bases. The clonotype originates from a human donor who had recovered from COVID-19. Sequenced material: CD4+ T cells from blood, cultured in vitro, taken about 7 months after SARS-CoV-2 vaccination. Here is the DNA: TGCAGTGCTAGAGGGGGAGGACACGACTCTAGCACAGATACGCAGTATTTT. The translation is CSARGGGHDSSTDTQYF.